This T cell receptor (beta chain) stems from a study of shared clonotypes between healthy human individuals. The data were produced by immunoSEQ multiplex PCR, yet TCRdb's version contains in-frame clones alone and is incomplete. This table holds about a million clones, roughly 72% found once. CDR1 is SNHLY and CDR2 is FYNNEI in the germline V gene. This CDR3 has 13 residues. Trimming pared 6 bases from V and 3 bases from J, leaving 11 bases between. The chain is built from TRBV2 and TRBJ2-5; possibly TRBD2 for D (5 bases). Sequences were obtained from memory CD4+ T cells sorted from blood. The subset here: CD45RA-negative fraction. The receptor's source is a man aged 18 to 30 in good health. CDR3 sequence reads: CASRVTREETQYF. In DNA, the CDR3 is TGTGCCAGCAGGGTTACTAGAGAAGAGACCCAGTACTTC.